The 26 T cell receptor beta chains listed next were all sequenced from one sample in a study of blood T cell repertoires in COVID-19. Profiling relied on immunoSEQ multiplex PCR, and the TCRdb table lists in-frame clones only, not all of them. The table has about 300,000 clones, approximately 84% seen once. The sequenced sample consisted of peripheral blood. The receptor set was obtained from a human donor with COVID-19, enrolled during active disease. The donor label of this sample is uncertain.

The V call is TRBV18, the J call TRBJ2-5, with D perhaps TRBD2 (5 bases). The CDR3 runs 15 residues. Germline lookup yields CDR1 KGHSH and CDR2 LQKENI. Between the trimmed V and J ends, which lost 0 bases and 2 bases, there was a span of 10 bases. CDR3 in DNA: TGTGCCAGCTCACCACCGAACCGGGATCAAGAGACCCAGTACTTC. Translation gives CASSPPNRDQETQYF.

This CDR3 is CASSPGGTRVTGELFF. CDR3 DNA sequence: TGTGCCAGCAGCCCGGGTGGTACTAGGGTTACCGGGGAGCTGTTTTTT. The genes are TRBV7-6 and TRBJ2-2, with a weak D call TRBD2 (5 bases). In germline, CDR1 is SGHVS, CDR2 FNYEAQ. Trimming removed 5 bases from V and 5 bases from J, with 18 bases in between. CDR3 length equals 16 residues.

The genes are TRBV15 and TRBJ2-7, with D perhaps TRBD2 (6 bases). This CDR3 region has 14 residues. Germline values: CDR1 LNHNV, CDR2 YYDKDF (reference sequence). The V and J ends lost 0 bases and 4 bases respectively, with 10 bases between them. This chain's CDR3 is CATSRDLAGYEQYF. DNA for the CDR3: TGTGCCACCAGCAGAGATCTGGCGGGGTACGAGCAGTACTTC.

The rearrangement joins TRBV19 to TRBJ1-1; D is undetermined. The CDR3 length is 16 residues. The V gene's germline CDR1 is LNHDA and CDR2 SQIVND (reference sequence). V was cut by 3 bases and J by 4 bases, with 18 bases left in between. The CDR3 sequence: CASSIITEALGTEAFF. As DNA, the CDR3 is TGTGCCAGTAGTATTATCACCGAGGCACTGGGCACTGAAGCTTTCTTT. Complete variable domain (other parts from reference TRBV19 and TRBJ1-1): DGGITQSPKYLFRKEGQNVTLSCEQNLNHDAMYWYRQDPGQGLRLIYYSQIVNDFQKGDIAEGYSVSREKKESFPLTVTSAQKNPTAFYLCASSIITEALGTEAFFGQGTRLTVV.

The chain joins TRBV6-5 to TRBJ1-6, with D possibly being TRBD1 (6 bases). From germline, CDR1 is MNHEY and CDR2 SVGAGI. Trimming removed 7 bases at V and 7 bases at J, with 17 bases between. This CDR3 contains 15 residues. CDR3: CASTVNWGQNSPLHF. The CDR3 DNA reads TGTGCCAGCACCGTCAACTGGGGGCAGAATTCACCCCTCCACTTT.

This chain uses TRBV19 with TRBJ2-7; 7 bases agree with TRBD1. The germline V gene encodes CDR1 LNHDA and CDR2 SQIVND (reference sequence). This CDR3 is built from 15 residues. The J segment lost 0 bases and the V segment lost 4 bases, leaving 6 bases of the junction unmatched. CDR3 loop: CASSRPGTVSYEQYF. DNA of the CDR3: TGTGCCAGTAGTAGACCCGGGACAGTCTCCTACGAGCAGTACTTC. The full variable domain, its missing parts supplied by reference TRBV19 and TRBJ2-7, is DGGITQSPKYLFRKEGQNVTLSCEQNLNHDAMYWYRQDPGQGLRLIYYSQIVNDFQKGDIAEGYSVSREKKESFPLTVTSAQKNPTAFYLCASSRPGTVSYEQYFGPGTRLTVT.

This clone has just a few counts. V is TRBV29-1 and J is TRBJ1-3; D possibly corresponds to TRBD1 (6 bases). The germline CDR1 and CDR2 sequences are SQVTM and ANQGSEA. The germline V and J ends were trimmed by 0 bases and 5 bases, with 20 bases remaining between them. CDR3 length: 17 residues. Here the CDR3 reads CSVEDLGQPSDRNTIYF. The CDR3 bases are TGCAGCGTTGAAGACCTTGGACAGCCCTCGGACCGAAACACCATATATTTT.

The CDR3 bases are TGTGCCAGCAGCCAAGAACTAGCGGGCTACGAGCAGTACTTC. Its translation: CASSQELAGYEQYF. The J gene is TRBJ2-7, the V gene TRBV4-2, with 9 bases fitting TRBD2. CDR1 is LGHNA and CDR2 is YNFKEQ in the germline V gene. Trimming took 0 bases from V and 3 from J; bases not matched to a gene: 0. The CDR3 length is 14 residues.

V usage is TRBV7-3 and J usage is TRBJ2-6; D possibly corresponds to TRBD1 (6 bases). This CDR3 contains 15 residues. The germline V gene has CDR1 SGHTA and CDR2 FQGTGA. Deletions cut 5 bases from V and 4 bases from J, with 12 bases between. CDR3 region: CASSTTGTGANVLTF. CDR3 coding DNA: TGTGCCAGCAGCACCACCGGGACAGGGGCCAACGTCCTGACTTTC.

This chain joins TRBV6-5 and TRBJ2-7; TRBD1 aligns across 10 bases. CDR1 and CDR2 (germline): MNHEY, SVGAGI. This CDR3 spans 14 amino acids. V lost 5 bases and J lost 3; bases outside the gene matches: 4. CDR3 bases: TGTGCCAGCAGTAGGACAGGGGGGGGCTACGAGCAGTACTTC. Protein product: CASSRTGGGYEQYF.

The chain employs TRBV30 and TRBJ1-2; D uncertain. The V gene lost 4 bases and the J gene lost 2 bases, with 8 bases spanning the gap. This CDR3 comprises 12 residues. Germline V gene data show CDR1 as GTSNPN and CDR2 as SVGIG (reference sequence). In DNA form, the CDR3 reads TGTGCCTGGACCGGGTTCAACTATGGCTACACCTTC. Translated: CAWTGFNYGYTF.

This sequence joins TRBV10-1 and TRBJ1-2, with a tentative D call TRBD1 (5 bases). The V gene's germline CDR1 is WNHNN and CDR2 SYGVQD (reference sequence). V was clipped by 9 bases and J by 7 bases, with 27 bases between them. The CDR3 loop spans 16 amino acids. CDR3 DNA: TGCGCCAGGGCCCCCGGTAGGGGCGGGGCAGGGTTTGGCTACACCTTC. Amino acids: CARAPGRGGAGFGYTF.

The chain carries TRBV2 and TRBJ2-1; D possibly corresponds to TRBD1 (6 bases). The CDR3 loop spans 12 amino acids. Germline CDR1 and CDR2: SNHLY and FYNNEI. Trimming removed 4 bases at V and 9 bases at J, with 10 bases between. The CDR3 spells CASSVRGGEQFF. The CDR3 DNA reads TGTGCCAGCAGTGTTAGAGGGGGTGAGCAGTTCTTC. The full variable domain, completed using reference TRBV2 and TRBJ2-1, is EPEVTQTPSHQVTQMGQEVILRCVPISNHLYFYWYRQILGQKVEFLVSFYNNEISEKSEIFDDQFSVERPDGSNFTLKIRSTKLEDSAMYFCASSVRGGEQFFGPGTRLTVL.

The chain has TRBV21-1 and TRBJ2-7; no DNA check was done on the table's D call, TRBD1. TRBV21-1 is deemed a pseudogene. This CDR3 region has 15 residues. CDR3 loop: CASSKIGDRGGEQYF. The CDR3 DNA reads as TGTGCCAGCAGCAAAATTGGGGACAGGGGTGGCGAGCAGTACTTC.

The rearrangement uses TRBV25-1 and TRBJ1-1; D unclear. The CDR3 consists of 11 residues. Trimming took 4 bases from V and 6 from J, leaving 6 bases between them. The germline gives CDR1 MGHDK, CDR2 SYGVNS. CDR3 DNA: TGTGCCAGCAGTGCTAGGTCTGAAGCTTTCTTT. This gives the protein CASSARSEAFF.

The V and J genes are TRBV11-2 and TRBJ1-4; unclear D gene. This CDR3 comprises 13 residues. The V end lost 0 bases, the J end lost 8 bases, and 7 bases lay between the germline ends. The germline V gene encodes CDR1 SGHAT and CDR2 FQNNGV. This CDR3 is CASSLDRVEKLFF. The CDR3, as DNA: TGTGCCAGCAGCTTAGACCGAGTGGAAAAACTGTTTTTT.

The chain recombines TRBV20-1 with TRBJ2-7; D may be TRBD2 (5 bases). The CDR3 is 13 residues long. Germline CDR1 DFQATT, CDR2 SNEGSKA (reference sequence). Trimming cost V 3 bases and J 5 bases, with 14 bases left between them. CDR3 in DNA: TGCAGTGCTAGTCCGCCCGGGAAGCACGAGCAGTACTTC. It translates to CSASPPGKHEQYF.

This chain joins TRBV7-3 and TRBJ2-7; D is possibly TRBD1 (5 bases). Germline V gene sequence: CDR1 SGHTA, CDR2 FQGTGA. V lost 1 base and J lost 0, with 10 bases in between. The CDR3 sequence is 15 residues long. The CDR3 coding sequence is TGTGCCAGCAGCTTAAGGTCGCAGGGCTCCTACGAGCAGTACTTC. This gives the protein CASSLRSQGSYEQYF.

The chain uses TRBV2 and TRBJ1-1, with TRBD1 matching 12 bases. This CDR3 region has 14 residues. J lost 6 bases, V lost 6 bases, and 5 bases had no gene match. Germline loops: CDR1 SNHLY, CDR2 FYNNEI. The CDR3 nucleotides read TGTGCCAGCAGAAAAGGGGACAGGGGGCCTGAAGCTTTCTTT. It is translated as CASRKGDRGPEAFF. Variable domain in full (rest from reference TRBV2 and TRBJ1-1): EPEVTQTPSHQVTQMGQEVILRCVPISNHLYFYWYRQILGQKVEFLVSFYNNEISEKSEIFDDQFSVERPDGSNFTLKIRSTKLEDSAMYFCASRKGDRGPEAFFGQGTRLTVV.

The chain employs TRBV11-2 and TRBJ2-3; 7 nucleotides match TRBD2. The germline CDR1 and CDR2 sequences are SGHAT and FQNNGV. V shed 0 bases, J shed 6 bases, and the junction held 9 bases outside the gene matches. The CDR3 covers 16 residues. The CDR3 is CASSLDGGRGSDTQYF. In DNA, the CDR3 is TGTGCCAGCAGCTTAGATGGCGGGAGAGGATCGGATACGCAGTATTTT.

This clone was seen only once. The CDR3 DNA follows: TGTGCCTGGAGTGCTATGACAATAGCGGGGGGTACGCAGTATTTT. The encoded protein is CAWSAMTIAGGTQYF. The chain recombines TRBV30 with TRBJ2-3; TRBD2 matches 10 bases. The CDR3 contains 15 residues. CDR1 and CDR2 (germline): GTSNPN, SVGIG (reference sequence). With 1 base clipped from V and 8 bases from J, the junction kept 9 bases outside the gene matches.

This sequence joins TRBV4-3 and TRBJ2-1, with D possibly matching TRBD2 (6 bases). The germline V gene encodes CDR1 LGHNA and CDR2 YSLEER. The ends were cut back, 0 bases at V and 8 bases at J, with 11 bases in the middle. The CDR3 loop spans 14 amino acids. The CDR3 region is CASSQDIVADEQFF. CDR3 DNA: TGCGCCAGCAGCCAAGACATTGTAGCGGATGAGCAGTTCTTC.

This sequence joins TRBV7-2 and TRBJ2-5; TRBD2 matches 9 bases. CDR3 length equals 16 residues. V lost 7 bases and J lost 5; bases outside the gene matches: 14. Germline CDR1 SGHTA, CDR2 FQGNSA. The CDR3 reads CASTPRRAGGLETQYF. Written as DNA, the CDR3 is TGTGCCAGCACCCCCCGAAGGGCGGGAGGGCTGGAGACCCAGTACTTC.

J is TRBJ1-2 and V is TRBV5-4, with 8 bases aligning to TRBD1. Germline-derived CDR1 and CDR2 are SGHNT and YYREEE (reference sequence). V shed 3 bases and J 1 base; nucleotides not matched to a gene: 11. The CDR3 has 17 amino acids. The CDR3 region is CASSSPGQAAFNYGYTF. For the CDR3, the DNA is TGTGCCAGCAGCTCGCCGGGACAGGCGGCTTTTAACTATGGCTACACCTTC.

The chain has TRBV19 and TRBJ2-1; TRBD2 agrees at 7 bases. CDR1 is LNHDA, CDR2 SQIVND, per germline (reference sequence). The CDR3 has 14 amino acids. The V segment lost 6 bases and the J segment 6 bases; nucleotides outside the gene matches: 8. DNA for the CDR3: TGTGCCAGTAGAACGGGAGGTTCCCGCAATGAGCAGTTCTTC. Translation gives CASRTGGSRNEQFF.

This clone was seen more than once but under ten times. The rearrangement uses TRBV7-2 and TRBJ1-6; 7 bases are a match to TRBD1. CDR1 and CDR2 (germline): SGHTA, FQGNSA. The junction had 6 bases not matched to a gene; V was cut back by 5 bases and J by 5 bases. This CDR3 is built from 15 residues. CDR3 loop: CASSQQGVDNSPLHF. As DNA, the CDR3 is TGTGCCAGCAGCCAGCAGGGGGTGGATAATTCACCCCTCCACTTT.